This TCR beta chain was documented in a study of shared clonotypes between healthy human individuals. CD45RO negativity and positive selection for CCR7 defined naive CD8 cells, a population that excluded terminally differentiated effector memory CD45RA+ cells. This table comes from immunoSEQ multiplex PCR, and its TCRdb copy is limited to in-frame clones, with some not included. The sample has 2 million to 2.5 million clones, approximately 94% seen once. Germline CDR1 is MNHEY and CDR2 is SMNVEV (reference sequence). Trimming removed 5 bases from V and 7 bases from J; junction bases left unmatched: 10. This CDR3 comprises 15 residues. About this clone itself: Its antigen remains unknown.

Whole-study findings and limits: Memory subsets had estimated richness that was generally smaller than that of naive subsets.

The clonotype was recovered from a man aged 18-30 years in good health. Some clones in this sample may be carry-over from other donors' samples. The chain has TRBV27 and TRBJ2-1; 8 nucleotides agree with TRBD1. The sequenced material came from naive CD8+ T cells from PBMCs. This chain's CDR3 is CASSPWDRPVNEQFF. For the CDR3, the DNA is TGTGCCAGCAGTCCCTGGGACAGGCCAGTGAATGAGCAGTTCTTC.